These 19 T cell receptor beta chains were all obtained from the same sample, sequenced in a study of regulatory T cells in long-lasting Graves disease. The time point was: newly diagnosed GD, antithyroid drugs for less than 3 months. RNA isolated from PBMCs was used to make the TCR library. To make TCR beta libraries, researchers used iRepertoire HTBI primers and Arm-PCR of CDR3 regions. TCRdb processed the multiplex PCR reads anew with MiXCR; each CDR3 protein has one entry. The profile shows 400,000 to 500,000 distinct CDR3 sequences, about 15% of them singletons. The sample was also linked to a second study, of T cells in Graves' hyperthyroidism and ophthalmopathy.

The specimen was peripheral blood mononuclear cells (PBMCs), collected at new diagnosis, from a patient treated with antithyroid drugs. These receptors were collected from a woman aged 25 to 39 with Graves disease.

This clonotype appeared a few times. The chain couples TRBV5-1 to TRBJ2-2, with D possibly called TRBD1 or TRBD2 (5 bases each). V was pared by 5 bases and J by 7 bases, with 15 bases between. Germline lookup yields CDR1 SGHRS and CDR2 YFSETQ. The CDR3 runs 14 residues. The CDR3 region has the DNA TGCGCCAGCAGTCCTACGGCGAGGGGCGGGGAGCTGTTTTTT. The encoded protein is CASSPTARGGELFF.

This clonotype was counted between two and nine times. The gene calls are TRBV27 and TRBJ2-4, with 9 bases fitting TRBD1. Germline V CDR1 and CDR2: MNHEY, SMNVEV (reference sequence). The CDR3 consists of 15 residues. V was pared by 6 bases and J by 8 bases, with 11 bases of the junction left unmatched. DNA of the CDR3: TGTGCCAGCAGCCGTTGGGGACAGGGAGGAGACATTCAGTACTTC. It codes for CASSRWGQGGDIQYF.

The V and J genes are TRBV27 and TRBJ2-3, with unresolved D. There are 15 residues in the CDR3. Germline CDR1 and CDR2: MNHEY and SMNVEV (reference sequence). Between the trimmed V and J ends, which lost 1 base and 2 bases, there was a span of 10 bases. In DNA, the CDR3 is TGTGCCAGCAGTTTATATCTAGGCGACACAGATACGCAGTATTTT. The encoded protein is CASSLYLGDTDTQYF.

Details on this clonotype: A read error may be the cause here, since a much bigger clone is one base away. The CDR3 is CASSLAGFYNEQYF. As DNA, the CDR3 is TGCGCCAGCAGCTTAGCGGGCTTCTACAATGAGCAGTACTTC. The rearrangement joins TRBV5-1 to TRBJ2-3; D perhaps matches TRBD2 (6 bases). The DNA end is a closer match to TRBJ2-7, so the J assignment may be wrong. Germline V gives CDR1 SGHRS, CDR2 YFSETQ. CDR3 length: 14 amino acids.

This clonotype was observed many times. The genes are TRBV10-1 and TRBJ2-7, with D perhaps TRBD1 (6 bases). CDR3 size: 13 residues. Germline CDR1 is WNHNN and CDR2 is SYGVQD (reference sequence). V shed 3 bases and J shed 6 bases, with 12 bases lying between them. CDR3 amino acids: CASSEGTMTEQYF. DNA of the CDR3: TGCGCCAGCAGTGAAGGGACAATGACCGAGCAGTACTTC.

This clonotype has ten or more counts. V is TRBV27 and J is TRBJ1-1; no definite D call. Trimming stripped 3 bases from V and 6 bases from J, with 11 bases between. The CDR3 contains 13 residues. In germline, CDR1 is MNHEY, CDR2 SMNVEV (reference sequence). The CDR3 reads CASSFGDAAEAFF. The CDR3 DNA reads as TGTGCCAGCAGTTTTGGGGATGCGGCTGAAGCTTTCTTT.

This clonotype appeared many times. J is TRBJ2-2 and V is TRBV27; 9 bases match TRBD1. The CDR3 extends over 14 amino acids. CDR1 and CDR2 (germline): MNHEY, SMNVEV (reference sequence). V lost 7 bases, J lost 2 bases, and 2 bases stayed unmatched. The CDR3 DNA reads TGTGCCAGCACGGACAGGGGAAACACCGGGGAGCTGTTTTTT. Amino acid sequence: CASTDRGNTGELFF.

This clonotype was found many times. The chain employs TRBV30 and TRBJ1-2; 7 bases fit TRBD1. Losses at the gene ends were 4 bases for V and 0 bases for J; bases not matched to a gene: 5. CDR3 length: 14 amino acids. CDR1 GTSNPN and CDR2 SVGIG come from the germline V gene (reference sequence). This CDR3 is CAWNRDSTNYGYTF. In nucleotides, the CDR3 is TGTGCCTGGAACCGGGACAGTACTAACTATGGCTACACCTTC.

The V gene is TRBV6-1, the J gene TRBJ2-7; TRBD1 or TRBD2 may be the D gene (6 bases each). Trimming pared 7 bases from V and 2 bases from J, leaving 15 bases between. The CDR3 has 14 amino acids. CDR1 and CDR2 from the germline V gene are MNHNS and SASEGT. The CDR3 protein is CASTTGTWTYEQYF. In DNA form, the CDR3 reads TGTGCCAGCACCACAGGGACTTGGACCTACGAGCAGTACTTC.

This clonotype was detected ten times or more. The chain links TRBV3-1 to TRBJ1-1; no clear D. Germline assignment: CDR1 LGHDT and CDR2 YNNKEL (reference sequence). V was shortened by 1 base and J by 1 base, with 19 bases between the two germline ends. CDR3 size: 18 residues. CDR3 amino acids: CASSQVPLQSGWNTEAFF. The CDR3 DNA is TGTGCCAGCAGCCAAGTCCCCCTGCAATCGGGGTGGAACACTGAAGCTTTCTTT.

This clonotype has at least ten counts. J is TRBJ2-7 and V is TRBV28; 7 bases are a match to TRBD1. Germline loops: CDR1 MDHEN, CDR2 SYDVKM. V dropped 4 bases and J dropped 5; count of bases not matched to a gene: 8. This CDR3 region has 14 residues. The CDR3 here is CASSSGTEINEQYF. In DNA form, the CDR3 reads TGTGCCAGCAGTTCCGGGACAGAAATCAACGAGCAGTACTTC.

As regards this clonotype: A much more abundant neighbour one base away suggests this may be a read error. A read error is likely, as this CDR3 ends without the conserved phenylalanine or tryptophan. V gene TRBV2 combines with J gene TRBJ2-7; no firm D call. V gave up 1 base and J gave up 2 bases, with 6 bases separating them. This CDR3 is built from 13 residues. Germline V gene sequence: CDR1 SNHLY, CDR2 FYNNEI. The CDR3 loop is CASSEGLAYEQYS. The CDR3 nucleotides are TGTGCCAGCAGTGAAGGACTTGCCTACGAGCAGTACTCC.

J is TRBJ2-7 and V is TRBV7-3; D assignment may be TRBD1 or TRBD2 (5 bases each). The CDR3 is 11 residues long. Germline-derived CDR1 and CDR2 are SGHTA and FQGTGA. V lost 5 bases to trimming and J lost 13 bases, with 15 bases between them. CDR3 in amino acids: CASSPGGPEYF. The CDR3 DNA reads as TGTGCCAGCAGCCCTGGGGGTCCCGAATACTTC.

This clonotype has a count of ten or more. J is TRBJ2-5 and V is TRBV20-1; D call uncertain. The germline V and J ends were trimmed by 0 bases and 4 bases, with 12 bases remaining between them. The CDR3 totals 14 residues. Looked up from germline, CDR1 is DFQATT and CDR2 is SNEGSKA (reference sequence). CDR3 DNA sequence: TGCAGTGCTAGAGATCTGCGCGGACGAGAGACCCAGTACTTC. As protein: CSARDLRGRETQYF.

This chain uses TRBV20-1 with TRBJ1-2; D is possibly TRBD1 (5 bases). V was shortened by 6 bases and J by 2 bases, with 16 bases between the two germline ends. CDR3 size: 14 residues. Germline V gene data show CDR1 as DFQATT and CDR2 as SNEGSKA (reference sequence). The DNA for the CDR3 is TGCAGTGCACCTCTACCCCAGGGAAACTATGGCTACACCTTC. It specifies CSAPLPQGNYGYTF.

V usage is TRBV27 and J usage is TRBJ1-2; tentatively, D is TRBD1 (5 bases). Germline V lookup: CDR1 MNHEY, CDR2 SMNVEV (reference sequence). Trimming took 5 bases from V and 5 from J, leaving 15 bases between them. The CDR3 is 14 amino acids. DNA of the CDR3: TGTGCCAGCAGTCACAGGATGACGGAATATGGCTACACCTTC. Its protein is CASSHRMTEYGYTF.

There are many counts of this clonotype. The rearrangement links TRBV7-9 to TRBJ2-4, with 9 positions matching TRBD1. CDR3 size: 15 residues. The germline CDR1 and CDR2 sequences are SEHNR and FQNEAQ (reference sequence). Losses at the gene ends were 5 bases for V and 9 bases for J; bases not matched to a gene: 11. CDR3 nucleotides: TGTGCCAGCAGCGGGGGACAGGGAAGCTATGGCATTCAGTACTTC. Amino acids: CASSGGQGSYGIQYF. Full variable domain (missing parts from reference TRBV7-9 and TRBJ2-4): DTGVSQNPRHKITKRGQNVTFRCDPISEHNRLYWYRQTLGQGPEFLTYFQNEAQLEKSRLLSDRFSAERPKGSFSTLEIQRTEQGDSAMYLCASSGGQGSYGIQYFGAGTRLSVL.

This chain uses TRBV5-1 with TRBJ2-2; 10 bases are a match to TRBD2. CDR1 SGHRS and CDR2 YFSETQ come from the germline V gene. J gave up 4 bases and V 2 bases, and 5 bases lay outside the gene matches. This CDR3 has 16 amino acids. The CDR3 sequence: CASSLAGGPPTGELFF. The CDR3 DNA sequence: TGCGCCAGCAGCTTAGCGGGAGGGCCCCCCACCGGGGAGCTGTTTTTT.

This rearrangement joins TRBV4-1 to TRBJ2-7; 7 bases agree with TRBD2. Germline V CDR1 and CDR2: MGHRA, YSYEKL. This CDR3 has 17 residues. V gave up 4 bases and J gave up 1 base; unmatched junction bases: 13. This chain's CDR3 is CASSLRGRGDPSYEQYF. The DNA of the CDR3 is TGCGCCAGCAGCCTAAGGGGTCGGGGGGACCCTTCCTACGAGCAGTACTTC.